Each of the 20 T cell receptor beta chains below was sequenced from the same sample in a study of graft-versus-host responses after intestinal transplantation. Their antigens are not known. Repertoires were generated with immunoSEQ multiplex PCR, while TCRdb's copy carries only in-frame clones and drops some. The data show about 88,000 clones, roughly 90% seen once. The sequencing here drew on unstimulated CD4+ T cells sorted from spleen or lymph node cells, taken before intestinal transplant. The receptors shown here come from a human donor who received an intestinal transplant.

The chain recombines TRBV5-8 with TRBJ1-1, with D hard to call. The V end lost 2 bases, the J end lost 3 bases, and 11 bases lay between the germline ends. The CDR3 has 14 residues. Germline V lookup: CDR1 SGHTS, CDR2 YDEGEE. CDR3 region: CASSFTPSDTEAFF. CDR3 DNA: TGTGCCAGCAGCTTCACCCCCAGTGACACTGAAGCTTTCTTT.

The chain carries TRBV2 and TRBJ2-2; D ambiguous. The length of the CDR3 is 17 residues. In germline, CDR1 is SNHLY, CDR2 FYNNEI. Trimming left V 0 bases short and J 4 bases short, with 15 bases between. The CDR3 DNA follows: TGTGCCAGCAGTGAAGCGCGAAGAACAACGGGCACCGGGGAGCTGTTTTTT. The encoded protein is CASSEARRTTGTGELFF.

The chain carries TRBV27 and TRBJ1-1; tentative D call: TRBD1 (6 bases). This CDR3 region has 14 residues. V lost 6 bases and J 0 bases, leaving 11 bases between the germline ends. CDR1 MNHEY and CDR2 SMNVEV come from the germline V gene (reference sequence). The CDR3 bases are TGTGCCAGCAGAAGACAGGAGATGAACACTGAAGCTTTCTTT. The encoded protein is CASRRQEMNTEAFF.

This clone was recorded only once. The chain joins TRBV7-3 to TRBJ2-1; D may be TRBD2 (6 bases). Germline V lookup: CDR1 SGHTA, CDR2 FQGTGA. The CDR3 loop spans 15 amino acids. V lost 5 bases and J lost 1, with 12 bases in between. As DNA, the CDR3 is TGTGCCAGCAGCGCCGACCGGGGGTCCTACAATGAGCAGTTCTTC. Translating gives CASSADRGSYNEQFF.

V usage is TRBV7-6 and J usage is TRBJ2-7, with 8 bases aligning to TRBD1. The CDR3 has 13 residues. V lost 5 bases, J lost 6 bases, and 6 bases stayed unmatched. CDR1 is SGHVS, CDR2 FNYEAQ, per germline. CDR3 DNA: TGTGCCAGCAGCCTCGGACAGGGCCGCGAGCAGTACTTC. It yields the protein CASSLGQGREQYF. Full variable domain (missing parts from reference TRBV7-6 and TRBJ2-7): GAGVSQSPRYKVTKRGQDVALRCDPISGHVSLYWYRQALGQGPEFLTYFNYEAQQDKSGLPNDRFSAERPEGSISTLTIQRTEQRDSAMYRCASSLGQGREQYFGPGTRLTVT.

This chain uses TRBV6-5 with TRBJ2-6, with TRBD1 matching over 7 bases. Germline V CDR1 and CDR2: MNHEY, SVGAGI. This CDR3 contains 16 residues. After removal of 4 bases from V and 3 bases from J, the junction contained 6 bases not matched to a gene. The CDR3 region is CASSSTGVGGANVLTF. The CDR3 region has the DNA TGTGCCAGCAGTTCCACAGGGGTGGGTGGGGCCAACGTCCTGACTTTC.

The V and J genes are TRBV12-5 and TRBJ1-4; 8 bases align to TRBD1. The CDR3 has 15 residues. V lost 0 bases, J lost 6 bases, and 3 bases stayed unmatched. Germline loops: CDR1 LGHNT, CDR2 FRNRAP. The CDR3 sequence: CASGLVSTGDEKLFF. The CDR3 bases are TGTGCTAGTGGTTTGGTATCGACAGGGGATGAAAAACTGTTTTTT.

About this clone itself: The missing conserved phenylalanine or tryptophan at the end of this CDR3 makes a read error likely. The DNA is left out, because the CDR3 cannot be placed on it with certainty; the CDR3 is given as TCRdb lists it. V and J are TRBV12-2 and TRBJ1-2. TRBV12-2 is a pseudogene locus. The CDR3 is 11 residues long, ends included. CDR3 in amino acids: CASRLASVAGL.

The CDR3 DNA is TGTGCCAGCAGACCCCCCGGTCATAGCAATCAGCCCCAGCATTTT. Translated, it gives CASRPPGHSNQPQHF. The J gene is TRBJ1-5, the V gene TRBV6-5; no definite D call. The V end lost 6 bases, the J end lost 0 bases, and 12 bases lay between the germline ends. CDR1 is MNHEY and CDR2 is SVGAGI in the germline V gene. This CDR3 has 15 amino acids.

The chain has TRBV7-9 and TRBJ1-5, with D maybe TRBD1 (5 bases). V dropped 3 bases and J dropped 5 bases, with 11 bases sitting between them. The CDR3 loop spans 14 amino acids. Germline lookup yields CDR1 SEHNR and CDR2 FQNEAQ (reference sequence). The CDR3 loop reads CASSFLGVDQPQHF. CDR3 nucleotide sequence: TGTGCCAGCAGCTTTTTAGGGGTAGATCAGCCCCAGCATTTT.

This clone was picked up one time. The chain is built from TRBV11-3 and TRBJ2-5, with D possibly being TRBD2 (5 bases). V dropped 2 bases and J dropped 5 bases, with 9 bases sitting between them. Germline-derived CDR1 and CDR2 are SGHNT and YENEEA. This CDR3 comprises 13 residues. CDR3 in DNA: TGTGCCAGCAGCTTACTGGGCGGGGAGACCCAGTACTTC. As protein: CASSLLGGETQYF.

This clone has only one observation. The chain carries TRBV9 and TRBJ2-6; 7 nucleotides align to TRBD1. The J segment lost 2 bases and the V segment lost 4 bases, leaving 3 bases of the junction unmatched. CDR3 length equals 15 residues. From germline, CDR1 is SGDLS and CDR2 YYNGEE. The CDR3 coding sequence is TGTGCCAGCAGCCCCCAGGGGGCTGGGGCCAACGTCCTGACTTTC. Protein product: CASSPQGAGANVLTF.

J is TRBJ1-1 and V is TRBV5-6, with D perhaps TRBD1 (5 bases). This CDR3 has 16 amino acids. Per the germline V gene, CDR1 is SGHDT and CDR2 is YYEEEE. Trimming took off 1 base at V and 5 bases at J, with 18 bases between the two ends. The CDR3 bases are TGTGCCAGCAGCTTGTTGGTTGTTGGTCAGGGAACTGAAGCTTTCTTT. Translation gives CASSLLVVGQGTEAFF.

This clone appeared a few times. This rearrangement joins TRBV27 to TRBJ1-6, with a tentative D call TRBD1 (5 bases). This CDR3 contains 13 residues. V was trimmed by 5 bases and J by 8 bases, leaving 10 bases between them. Germline V CDR1 and CDR2: MNHEY, SMNVEV (reference sequence). CDR3 in amino acids: CASSRMGHSPLHF. CDR3 coding DNA: TGTGCCAGCAGTCGCATGGGGCATTCACCCCTCCACTTT.

The chain employs TRBV28 and TRBJ2-2; TRBD1 aligns across 7 bases. CDR3 length: 16 residues. Trimming removed 2 bases from V and 4 bases from J; junction bases left unmatched: 7. Germline CDR1 is MDHEN and CDR2 is SYDVKM. The chain's CDR3 is CASSLPETGFTGELFF. The CDR3 DNA sequence: TGTGCCAGCAGTTTACCCGAGACAGGGTTCACCGGGGAGCTGTTTTTT. Full variable domain (outside the CDR3, taken from reference TRBV28 and TRBJ2-2): DVKVTQSSRYLVKRTGEKVFLECVQDMDHENMFWYRQDPGLGLRLIYFSYDVKMKEKGDIPEGYSVSREKKERFSLILESASTNQTSMYLCASSLPETGFTGELFFGEGSRLTVL.

V gene TRBV9 combines with J gene TRBJ1-5; D not certain. V lost 7 bases, J lost 5 bases, and 7 bases lay in between. The germline gives CDR1 SGDLS, CDR2 YYNGEE. The CDR3 length is 11 residues. The DNA of the CDR3 is TGTGCCAGCGGAGCGGATCAGCCCCAGCATTTT. Its translation is CASGADQPQHF.

The chain employs TRBV7-2 and TRBJ2-5; D not certain. Germline V CDR1 and CDR2: SGHTA, FQGNSA. Trimming shortened V by 5 bases and J by 2 bases, and 12 bases separated the two germline ends. The CDR3 contains 14 residues. CDR3 in DNA: TGTGCCAGCAGCCTCAACTGGTGGCAAGAGACCCAGTACTTC. Translation: CASSLNWWQETQYF.

The V gene is TRBV7-2, the J gene TRBJ1-2; D is possibly TRBD1 (5 bases). In germline, CDR1 is SGHTA, CDR2 FQGNSA. The ends were cut back, 3 bases at V and 4 bases at J, with 12 bases in the middle. This CDR3 spans 14 amino acids. CDR3 nucleotide sequence: TGTGCCAGCAGCTTCTTAGCTCAGGGCTATGGCTACACCTTC. Amino acid sequence: CASSFLAQGYGYTF.

The chain combines TRBV9 with TRBJ2-1, with D possibly TRBD1 on 6 matching bases. V dropped 0 bases and J dropped 3 bases, with 16 bases sitting between them. The V gene's germline CDR1 is SGDLS and CDR2 YYNGEE. This CDR3 region has 17 residues. The CDR3 loop reads CASSVVGGQGYYNEQFF. DNA for the CDR3: TGTGCCAGCAGCGTAGTTGGAGGCCAGGGGTACTACAATGAGCAGTTCTTC.

J is TRBJ1-1 and V is TRBV2, with D uncertain. V was pared by 8 bases and J by 4 bases, with 17 bases between. From germline, CDR1 is SNHLY and CDR2 FYNNEI. This CDR3 is 14 amino acids long. CDR3 bases: TGTGCCAGCCCTGGGAGGGAGGCTGGCACTGAAGCTTTCTTT. As protein: CASPGREAGTEAFF.